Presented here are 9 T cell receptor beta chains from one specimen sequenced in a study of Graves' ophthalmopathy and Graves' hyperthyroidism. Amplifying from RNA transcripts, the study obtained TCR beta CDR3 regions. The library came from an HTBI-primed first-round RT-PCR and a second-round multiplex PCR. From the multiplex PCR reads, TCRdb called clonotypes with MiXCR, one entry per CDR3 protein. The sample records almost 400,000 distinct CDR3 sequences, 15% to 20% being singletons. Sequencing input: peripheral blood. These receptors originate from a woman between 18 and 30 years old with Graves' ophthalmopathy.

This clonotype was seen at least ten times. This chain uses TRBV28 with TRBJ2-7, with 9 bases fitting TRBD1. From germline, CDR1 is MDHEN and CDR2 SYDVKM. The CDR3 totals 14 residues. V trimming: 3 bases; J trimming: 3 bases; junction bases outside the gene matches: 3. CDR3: CASSLPGQGYEQYF. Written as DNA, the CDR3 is TGTGCCAGCAGTTTGCCGGGACAGGGCTACGAGCAGTACTTC.

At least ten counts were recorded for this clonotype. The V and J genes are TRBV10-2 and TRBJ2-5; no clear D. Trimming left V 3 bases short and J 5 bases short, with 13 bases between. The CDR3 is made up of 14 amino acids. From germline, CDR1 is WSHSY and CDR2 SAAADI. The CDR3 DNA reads TGCGCCAGCAGTGATACACCCCAAGGGGAGACCCAGTACTTC. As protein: CASSDTPQGETQYF.

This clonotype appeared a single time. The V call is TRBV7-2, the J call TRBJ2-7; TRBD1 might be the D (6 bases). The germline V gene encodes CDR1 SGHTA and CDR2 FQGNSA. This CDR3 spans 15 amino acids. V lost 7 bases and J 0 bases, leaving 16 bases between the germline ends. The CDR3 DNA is TGTGCCAGCAACCTAGGACAGTTGAACTCCTACGAGCAGTACTTC. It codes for CASNLGQLNSYEQYF.

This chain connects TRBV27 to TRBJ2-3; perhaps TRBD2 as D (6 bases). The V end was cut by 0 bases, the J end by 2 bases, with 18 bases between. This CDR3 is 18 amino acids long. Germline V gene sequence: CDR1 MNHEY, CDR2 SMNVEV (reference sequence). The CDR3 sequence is CASSLSIIWTTNTDTQYF. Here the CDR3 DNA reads TGTGCCAGCAGTTTATCGATAATTTGGACTACAAACACAGATACGCAGTATTTT.

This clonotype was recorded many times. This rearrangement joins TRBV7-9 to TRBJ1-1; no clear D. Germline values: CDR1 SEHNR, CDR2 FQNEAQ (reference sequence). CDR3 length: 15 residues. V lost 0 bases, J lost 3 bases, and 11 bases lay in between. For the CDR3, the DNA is TGTGCCAGCAGCTTAGCGATGACGAGTTACACTGAAGCTTTCTTT. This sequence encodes CASSLAMTSYTEAFF. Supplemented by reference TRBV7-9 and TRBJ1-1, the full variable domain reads DTGVSQNPRHKITKRGQNVTFRCDPISEHNRLYWYRQTLGQGPEFLTYFQNEAQLEKSRLLSDRFSAERPKGSFSTLEIQRTEQGDSAMYLCASSLAMTSYTEAFFGQGTRLTVV.

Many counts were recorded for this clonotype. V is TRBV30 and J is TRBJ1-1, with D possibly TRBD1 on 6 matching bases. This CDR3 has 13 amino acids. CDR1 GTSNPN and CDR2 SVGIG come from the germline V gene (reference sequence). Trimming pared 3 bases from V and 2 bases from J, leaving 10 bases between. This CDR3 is CAWSMDRNTEAFF. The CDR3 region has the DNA TGTGCCTGGAGCATGGACAGAAACACTGAAGCTTTCTTT. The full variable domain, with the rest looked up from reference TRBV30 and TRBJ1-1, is SQTIHQWPATLVQPVGSPLSLECTVEGTSNPNLYWYRQAAGRGLQLLFYSVGIGQISSEVPQNLSASRPQDRQFILSSKKLLLSDSGFYLCAWSMDRNTEAFFGQGTRLTVV.

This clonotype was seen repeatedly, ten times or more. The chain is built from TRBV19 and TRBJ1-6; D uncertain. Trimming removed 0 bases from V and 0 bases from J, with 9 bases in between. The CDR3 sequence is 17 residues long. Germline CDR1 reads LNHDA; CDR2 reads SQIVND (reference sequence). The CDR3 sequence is CASSIDPGGSYNSPLHF. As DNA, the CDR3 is TGTGCCAGTAGTATAGATCCAGGAGGCTCCTATAATTCACCCCTCCACTTT.

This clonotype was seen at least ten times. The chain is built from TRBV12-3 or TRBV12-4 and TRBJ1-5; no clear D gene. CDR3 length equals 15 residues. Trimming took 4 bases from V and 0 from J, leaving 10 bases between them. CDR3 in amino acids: CASSYHHPSNQPQHF. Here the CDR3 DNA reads TGTGCCAGCAGTTACCACCACCCTAGCAATCAGCCCCAGCATTTT.

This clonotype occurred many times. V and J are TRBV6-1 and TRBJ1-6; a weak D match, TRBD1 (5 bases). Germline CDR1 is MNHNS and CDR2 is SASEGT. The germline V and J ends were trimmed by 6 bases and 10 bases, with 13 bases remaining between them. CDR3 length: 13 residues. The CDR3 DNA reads TGTGCCAGCAGCCCCGACAGAGTATCACCCCTCCACTTT. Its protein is CASSPDRVSPLHF.